Described below is a single T cell receptor (beta chain) sequence and its context. Trimming took 5 bases from V and 4 from J; bases not matched to a gene: 4. CDR3 size: 14 residues. Germline V lookup: CDR1 DFQATT, CDR2 SNEGSKA (reference sequence). Next came a second PCR, run for roughly 6 to 11 cycles, which used a sample-barcoded 5' primer along with a J-beta primer mix. TCRdb reanalysed the 5' RACE reads using MiXCR and keeps one entry per CDR3 protein. The table records approximately 680,000 distinct CDR3 sequences, approximately 31% of them present only once. The data were taken from a study of blood T cells in healthy people across ages.

Source material: blood. The sequence was obtained from an elderly woman in good health. J is TRBJ2-3 and V is TRBV20-1; 12 bases are a match to TRBD2. CDR3 residues: CSAWTSGAADTQYF. The CDR3 nucleotides read TGCAGTGCTTGGACTAGCGGGGCGGCAGATACGCAGTATTTT.